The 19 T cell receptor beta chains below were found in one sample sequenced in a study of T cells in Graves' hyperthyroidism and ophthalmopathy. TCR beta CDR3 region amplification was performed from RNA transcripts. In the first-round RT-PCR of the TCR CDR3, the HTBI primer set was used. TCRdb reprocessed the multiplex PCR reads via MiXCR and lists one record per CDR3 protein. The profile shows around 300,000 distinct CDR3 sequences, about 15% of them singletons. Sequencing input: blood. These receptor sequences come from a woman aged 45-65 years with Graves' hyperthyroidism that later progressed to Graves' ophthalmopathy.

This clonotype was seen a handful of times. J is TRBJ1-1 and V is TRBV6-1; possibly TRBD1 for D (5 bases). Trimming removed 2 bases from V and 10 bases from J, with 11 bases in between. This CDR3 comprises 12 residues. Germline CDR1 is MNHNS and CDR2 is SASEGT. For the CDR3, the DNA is TGTGCCAGCAGTGAAAAGGGCGGGGGAGCTTTCTTT. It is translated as CASSEKGGGAFF.

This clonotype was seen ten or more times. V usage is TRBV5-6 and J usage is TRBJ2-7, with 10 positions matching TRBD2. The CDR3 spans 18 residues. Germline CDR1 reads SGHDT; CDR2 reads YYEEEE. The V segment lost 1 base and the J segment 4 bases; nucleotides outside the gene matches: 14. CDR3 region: CASSLYRLAGERRYEQYF. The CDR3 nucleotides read TGTGCCAGCAGCTTGTATCGGCTAGCGGGAGAGAGAAGGTACGAGCAGTACTTC. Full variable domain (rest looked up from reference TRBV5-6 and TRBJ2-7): DAGVTQSPTHLIKTRGQQVTLRCSPKSGHDTVSWYQQALGQGPQFIFQYYEEEERQRGNFPDRFSGHQFPNYSSELNVNALLLGDSALYLCASSLYRLAGERRYEQYFGPGTRLTVT.

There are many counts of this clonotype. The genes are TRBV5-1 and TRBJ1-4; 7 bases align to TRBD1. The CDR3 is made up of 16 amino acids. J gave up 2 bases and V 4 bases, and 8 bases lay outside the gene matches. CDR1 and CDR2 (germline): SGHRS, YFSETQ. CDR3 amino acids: CASSLQGPVTNEKLFF. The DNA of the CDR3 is TGCGCCAGCAGCCTACAGGGGCCCGTGACTAATGAAAAACTGTTTTTT.

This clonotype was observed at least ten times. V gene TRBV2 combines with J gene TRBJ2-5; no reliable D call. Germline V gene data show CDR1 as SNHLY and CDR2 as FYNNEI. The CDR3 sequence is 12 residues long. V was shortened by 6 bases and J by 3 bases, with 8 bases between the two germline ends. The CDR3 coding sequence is TGTGCCAGCAGCCAGACGGAAGAGACCCAGTACTTC. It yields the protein CASSQTEETQYF.

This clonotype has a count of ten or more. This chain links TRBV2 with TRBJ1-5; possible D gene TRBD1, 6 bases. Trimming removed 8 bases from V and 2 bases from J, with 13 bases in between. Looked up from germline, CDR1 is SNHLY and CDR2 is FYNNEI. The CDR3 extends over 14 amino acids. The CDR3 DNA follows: TGTGCCAGCCGGGACACGGCGCGCAATCAGCCCCAGCATTTT. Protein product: CASRDTARNQPQHF.

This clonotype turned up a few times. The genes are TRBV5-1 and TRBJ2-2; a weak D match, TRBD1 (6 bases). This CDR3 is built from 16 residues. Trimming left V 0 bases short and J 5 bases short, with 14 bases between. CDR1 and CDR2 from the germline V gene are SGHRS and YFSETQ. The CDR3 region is CASSLGAGAGTGELFF. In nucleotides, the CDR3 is TGCGCCAGCAGCTTGGGGGCAGGGGCAGGAACCGGGGAGCTGTTTTTT.

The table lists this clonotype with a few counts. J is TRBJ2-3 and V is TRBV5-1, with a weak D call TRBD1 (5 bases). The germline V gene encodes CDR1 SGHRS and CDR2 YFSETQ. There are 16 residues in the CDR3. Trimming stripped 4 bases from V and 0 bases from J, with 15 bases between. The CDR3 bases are TGCGCCAGCAGCCCCCCGGACATAGGTAGCACAGATACGCAGTATTTT. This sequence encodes CASSPPDIGSTDTQYF.

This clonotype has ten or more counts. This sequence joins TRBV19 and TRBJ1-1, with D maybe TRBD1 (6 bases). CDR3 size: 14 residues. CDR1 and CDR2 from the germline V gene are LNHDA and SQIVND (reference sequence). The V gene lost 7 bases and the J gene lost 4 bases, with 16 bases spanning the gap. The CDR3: CASIGGARRTEAFF. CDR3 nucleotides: TGTGCCAGTATTGGGGGGGCGCGGCGCACTGAAGCTTTCTTT.

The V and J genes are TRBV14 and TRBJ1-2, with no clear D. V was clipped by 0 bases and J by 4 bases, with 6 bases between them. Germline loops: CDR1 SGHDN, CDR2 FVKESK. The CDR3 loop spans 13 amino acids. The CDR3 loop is CASSQEGPYGYTF. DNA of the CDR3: TGTGCCAGCAGCCAAGAAGGGCCCTATGGCTACACCTTC.

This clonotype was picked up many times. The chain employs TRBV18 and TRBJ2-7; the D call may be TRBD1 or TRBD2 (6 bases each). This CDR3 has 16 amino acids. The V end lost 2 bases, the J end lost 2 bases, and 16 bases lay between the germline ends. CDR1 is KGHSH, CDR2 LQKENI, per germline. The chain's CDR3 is CASSPWGATATYEQYF. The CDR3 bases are TGTGCCAGCTCACCATGGGGGGCGACAGCCACCTACGAGCAGTACTTC.

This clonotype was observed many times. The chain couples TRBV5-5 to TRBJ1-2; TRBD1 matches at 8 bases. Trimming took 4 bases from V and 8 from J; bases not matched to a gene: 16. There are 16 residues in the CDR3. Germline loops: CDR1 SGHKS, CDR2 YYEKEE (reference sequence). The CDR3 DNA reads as TGTGCCAGCAGCGTGACAGGGGCCCGACATGAACCGGGCTACACCTTC. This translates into CASSVTGARHEPGYTF.

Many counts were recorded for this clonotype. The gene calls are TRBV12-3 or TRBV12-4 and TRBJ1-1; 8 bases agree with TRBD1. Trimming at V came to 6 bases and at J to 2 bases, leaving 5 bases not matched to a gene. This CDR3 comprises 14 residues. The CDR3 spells CASSRDRGNTEAFF. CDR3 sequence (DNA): TGTGCCAGCAGCCGAGACAGGGGCAACACTGAAGCTTTCTTT.

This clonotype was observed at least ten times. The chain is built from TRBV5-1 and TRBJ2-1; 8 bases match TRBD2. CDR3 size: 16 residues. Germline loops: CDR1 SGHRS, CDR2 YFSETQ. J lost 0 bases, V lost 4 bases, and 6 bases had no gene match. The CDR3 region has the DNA TGCGCCAGCAGCATCCCCAGCGGGAGCTCCTACAATGAGCAGTTCTTC. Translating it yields CASSIPSGSSYNEQFF.

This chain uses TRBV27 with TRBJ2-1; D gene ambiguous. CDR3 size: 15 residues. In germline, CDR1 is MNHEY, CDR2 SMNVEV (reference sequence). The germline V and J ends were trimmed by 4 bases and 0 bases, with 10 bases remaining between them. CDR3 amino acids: CASSSSNPSYNEQFF. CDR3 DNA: TGTGCCAGCAGTTCAAGTAACCCCTCCTACAATGAGCAGTTCTTC.

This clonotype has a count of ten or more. The CDR3 coding sequence is TGTGCCAGCAGTTTTGTGACAGGGGGCAATCAGCCCCAGCATTTT. Protein sequence: CASSFVTGGNQPQHF. The chain has TRBV28 and TRBJ1-5; 8 bases are a match to TRBD1. The CDR3 is 15 residues long. Germline V lookup: CDR1 MDHEN, CDR2 SYDVKM. V gave up 3 bases and J gave up 2 bases; unmatched junction bases: 3.

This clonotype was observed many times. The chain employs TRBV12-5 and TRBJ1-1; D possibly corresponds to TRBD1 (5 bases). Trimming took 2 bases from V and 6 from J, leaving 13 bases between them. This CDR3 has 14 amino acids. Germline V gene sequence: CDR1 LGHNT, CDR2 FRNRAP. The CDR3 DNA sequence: TGTGCTAGTGGTTTGTGGGACCAACGCCCTGAAGCTTTCTTT. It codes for CASGLWDQRPEAFF.

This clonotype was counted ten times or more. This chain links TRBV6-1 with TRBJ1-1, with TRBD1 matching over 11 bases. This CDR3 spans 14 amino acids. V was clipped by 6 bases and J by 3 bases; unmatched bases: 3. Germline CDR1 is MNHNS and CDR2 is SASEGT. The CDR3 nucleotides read TGTGCCAGCAGGGACAGGGGGCTCTACACTGAAGCTTTCTTT. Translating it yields CASRDRGLYTEAFF.

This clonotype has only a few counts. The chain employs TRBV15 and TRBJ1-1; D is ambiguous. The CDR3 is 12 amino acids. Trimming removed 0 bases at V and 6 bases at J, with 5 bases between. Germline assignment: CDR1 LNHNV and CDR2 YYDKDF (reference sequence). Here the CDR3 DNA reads TGTGCCACCAGCAGAGATACGCCTGAAGCTTTCTTT. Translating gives CATSRDTPEAFF.

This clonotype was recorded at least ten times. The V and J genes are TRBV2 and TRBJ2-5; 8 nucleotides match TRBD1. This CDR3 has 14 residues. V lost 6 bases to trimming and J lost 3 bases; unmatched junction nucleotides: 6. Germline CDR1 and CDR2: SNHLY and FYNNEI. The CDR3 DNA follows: TGTGCCAGCAGCAGCTCGGACAGGGAAGAGACCCAGTACTTC. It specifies CASSSSDREETQYF.